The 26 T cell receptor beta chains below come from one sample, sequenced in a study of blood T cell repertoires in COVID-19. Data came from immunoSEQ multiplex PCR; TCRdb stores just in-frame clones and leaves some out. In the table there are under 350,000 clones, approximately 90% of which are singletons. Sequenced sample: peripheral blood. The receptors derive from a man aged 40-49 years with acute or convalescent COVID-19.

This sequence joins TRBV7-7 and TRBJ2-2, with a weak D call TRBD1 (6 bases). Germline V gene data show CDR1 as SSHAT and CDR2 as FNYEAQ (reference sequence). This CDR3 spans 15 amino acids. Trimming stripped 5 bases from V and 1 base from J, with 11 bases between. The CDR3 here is CASSETGRNTGELFF. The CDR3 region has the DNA TGTGCCAGCAGCGAGACAGGTCGGAACACCGGGGAGCTGTTTTTT. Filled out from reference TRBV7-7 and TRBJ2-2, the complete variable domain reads GAGVSQSPRYKVTKRGQDVTLRCDPISSHATLYWYQQALGQGPEFLTYFNYEAQPDKSGLPSDRFSAERPEGSISTLTIQRTEQRDSAMYRCASSETGRNTGELFFGEGSRLTVL.

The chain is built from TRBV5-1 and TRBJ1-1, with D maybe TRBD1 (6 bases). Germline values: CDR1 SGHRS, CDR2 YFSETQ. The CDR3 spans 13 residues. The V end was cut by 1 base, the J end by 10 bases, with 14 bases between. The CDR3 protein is CASSLSGTRGAFF. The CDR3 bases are TGCGCCAGCAGCTTGAGCGGGACCAGGGGAGCTTTCTTT.

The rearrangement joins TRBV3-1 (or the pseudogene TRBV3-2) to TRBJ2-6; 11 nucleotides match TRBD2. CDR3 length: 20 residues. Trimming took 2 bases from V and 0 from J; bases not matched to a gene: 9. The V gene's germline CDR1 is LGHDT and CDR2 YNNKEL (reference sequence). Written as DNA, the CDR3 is TGTGCCAGCAGCCAATGGGCTAGCGGGGGGTTCCGCTCTGGGGCCAACGTCCTGACTTTC. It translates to CASSQWASGGFRSGANVLTF.

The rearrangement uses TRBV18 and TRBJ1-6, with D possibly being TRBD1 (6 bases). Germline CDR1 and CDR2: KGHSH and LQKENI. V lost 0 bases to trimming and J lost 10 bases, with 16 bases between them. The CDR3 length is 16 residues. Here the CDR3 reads CASSPPSRRGGSPLHF. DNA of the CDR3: TGTGCCAGCTCACCACCCTCTCGCAGGGGCGGCTCACCCCTCCACTTT.

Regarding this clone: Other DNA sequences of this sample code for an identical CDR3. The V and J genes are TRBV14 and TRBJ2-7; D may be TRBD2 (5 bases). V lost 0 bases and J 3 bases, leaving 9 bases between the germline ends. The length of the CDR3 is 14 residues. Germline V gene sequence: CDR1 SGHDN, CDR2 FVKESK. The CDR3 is CASSQENRDYEQYF. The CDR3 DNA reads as TGTGCCAGCAGCCAAGAAAACCGGGACTACGAGCAGTACTTC. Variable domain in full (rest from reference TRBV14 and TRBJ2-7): EAGVTQFPSHSVIEKGQTVTLRCDPISGHDNLYWYRRVMGKEIKFLLHFVKESKQDESGMPNNRFLAERTGGTYSTLKVQPAELEDSGVYFCASSQENRDYEQYFGPGTRLTVT.

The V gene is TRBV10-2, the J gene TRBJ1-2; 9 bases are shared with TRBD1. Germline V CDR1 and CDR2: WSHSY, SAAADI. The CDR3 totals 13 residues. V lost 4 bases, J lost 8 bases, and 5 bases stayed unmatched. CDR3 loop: CASSAGTGLGYTF. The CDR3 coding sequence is TGCGCCAGCAGTGCCGGGACAGGGCTGGGCTACACCTTC.

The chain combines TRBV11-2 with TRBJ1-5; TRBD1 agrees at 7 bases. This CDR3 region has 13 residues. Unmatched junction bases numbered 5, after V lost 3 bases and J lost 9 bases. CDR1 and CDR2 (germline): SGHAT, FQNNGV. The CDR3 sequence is CASSLETGTPQHF. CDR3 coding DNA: TGTGCCAGCAGCTTGGAGACAGGGACGCCCCAGCATTTT.

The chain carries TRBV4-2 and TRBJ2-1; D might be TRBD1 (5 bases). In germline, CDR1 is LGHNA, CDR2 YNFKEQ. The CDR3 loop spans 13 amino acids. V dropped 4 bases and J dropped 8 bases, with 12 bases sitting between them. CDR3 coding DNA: TGTGCCAGCAGCCCCCAGGGTAACGATGAGCAGTTCTTC. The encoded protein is CASSPQGNDEQFF.

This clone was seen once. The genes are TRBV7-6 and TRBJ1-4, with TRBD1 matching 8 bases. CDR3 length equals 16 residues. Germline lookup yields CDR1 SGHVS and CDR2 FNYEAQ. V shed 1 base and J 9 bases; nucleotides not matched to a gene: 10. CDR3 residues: CASSLVPGQANKKLFF. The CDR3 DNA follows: TGTGCCAGCAGCTTAGTCCCGGGACAGGCAAATAAAAAACTGTTTTTT.

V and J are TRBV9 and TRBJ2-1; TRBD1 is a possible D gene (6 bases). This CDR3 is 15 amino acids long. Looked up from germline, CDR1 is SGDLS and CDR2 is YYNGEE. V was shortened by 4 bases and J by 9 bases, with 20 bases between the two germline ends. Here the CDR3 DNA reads TGTGCCAGCAGCCCCCAGGGGAGCTGGTTTAGTGAGCAGTTCTTC. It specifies CASSPQGSWFSEQFF.

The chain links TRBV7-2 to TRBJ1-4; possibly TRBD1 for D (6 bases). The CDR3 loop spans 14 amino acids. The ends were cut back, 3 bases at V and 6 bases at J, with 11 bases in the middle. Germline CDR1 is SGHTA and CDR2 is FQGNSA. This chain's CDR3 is CASSFTGIHEKLFF. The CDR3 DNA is TGTGCCAGCAGCTTTACAGGGATTCATGAAAAACTGTTTTTT.

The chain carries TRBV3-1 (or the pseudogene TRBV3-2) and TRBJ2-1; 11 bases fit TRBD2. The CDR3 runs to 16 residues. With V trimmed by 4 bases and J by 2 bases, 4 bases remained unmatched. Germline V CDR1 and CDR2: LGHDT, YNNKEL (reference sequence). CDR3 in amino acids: CASSLSGGVPYNEQFF. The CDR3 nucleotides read TGTGCCAGCAGCCTTAGCGGGGGGGTTCCCTACAATGAGCAGTTCTTC.

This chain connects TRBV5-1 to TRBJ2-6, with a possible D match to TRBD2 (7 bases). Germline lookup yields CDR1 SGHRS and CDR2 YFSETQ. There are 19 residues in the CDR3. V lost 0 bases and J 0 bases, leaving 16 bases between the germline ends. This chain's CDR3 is CASSLAGGLWPSGANVLTF. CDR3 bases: TGCGCCAGCAGCTTGGCCGGGGGGCTTTGGCCCTCTGGGGCCAACGTCCTGACTTTC.

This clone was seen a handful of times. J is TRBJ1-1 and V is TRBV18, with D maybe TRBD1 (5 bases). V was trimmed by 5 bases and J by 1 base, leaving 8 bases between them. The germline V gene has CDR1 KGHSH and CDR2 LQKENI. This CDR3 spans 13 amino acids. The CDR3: CASSTDKNTEAFF. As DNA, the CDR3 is TGTGCCAGCTCAACGGACAAGAACACTGAAGCTTTCTTT. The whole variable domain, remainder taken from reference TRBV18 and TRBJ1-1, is NAGVMQNPRHLVRRRGQEARLRCSPMKGHSHVYWYRQLPEEGLKFMVYLQKENIIDESGMPKERFSAEFPKEGPSILRIQQVVRGDSAAYFCASSTDKNTEAFFGQGTRLTVV.

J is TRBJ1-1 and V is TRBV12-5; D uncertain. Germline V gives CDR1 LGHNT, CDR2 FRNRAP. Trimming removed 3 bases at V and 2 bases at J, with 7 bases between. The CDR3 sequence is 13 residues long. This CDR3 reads CASGLQFNTEAFF. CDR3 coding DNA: TGTGCTAGTGGTTTACAATTTAACACTGAAGCTTTCTTT.

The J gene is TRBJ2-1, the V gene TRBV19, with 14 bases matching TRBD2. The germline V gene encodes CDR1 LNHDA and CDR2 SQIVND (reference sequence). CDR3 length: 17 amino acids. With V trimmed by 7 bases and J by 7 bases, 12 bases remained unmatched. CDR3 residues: CASTQTSGGAGRNEQFF. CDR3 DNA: TGTGCCAGTACCCAGACTAGCGGGGGGGCCGGACGGAATGAGCAGTTCTTC.

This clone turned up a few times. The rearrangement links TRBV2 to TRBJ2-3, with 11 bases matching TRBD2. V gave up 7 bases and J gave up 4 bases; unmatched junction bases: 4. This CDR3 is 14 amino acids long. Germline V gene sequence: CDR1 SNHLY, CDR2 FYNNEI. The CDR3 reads CASTKTSGADTQYF. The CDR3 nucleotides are TGTGCCAGCACTAAGACTAGCGGGGCAGATACGCAGTATTTT.

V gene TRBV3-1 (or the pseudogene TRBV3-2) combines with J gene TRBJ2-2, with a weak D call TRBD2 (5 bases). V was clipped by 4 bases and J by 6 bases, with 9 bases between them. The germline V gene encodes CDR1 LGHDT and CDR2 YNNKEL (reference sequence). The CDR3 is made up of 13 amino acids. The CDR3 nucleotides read TGTGCCAGCAGCCGAGGGCTTCCCGGGGAGCTGTTTTTT. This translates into CASSRGLPGELFF.

The DNA for the CDR3 is TGCAGCGTCCAGGAAAACATTCAGTACTTC. Protein: CSVQENIQYF. The chain employs TRBV20-1 and TRBJ2-4; D gene unclear. The CDR3 is 10 residues long. The germline CDR1 and CDR2 sequences are DFQATT and SNEGSKA (reference sequence).

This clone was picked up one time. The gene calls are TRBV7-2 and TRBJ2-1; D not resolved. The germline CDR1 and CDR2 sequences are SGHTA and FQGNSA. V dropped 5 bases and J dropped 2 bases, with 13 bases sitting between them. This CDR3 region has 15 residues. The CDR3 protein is CASSHSTGPYNEQFF. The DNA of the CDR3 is TGTGCCAGCAGCCACAGCACCGGCCCCTACAATGAGCAGTTCTTC.

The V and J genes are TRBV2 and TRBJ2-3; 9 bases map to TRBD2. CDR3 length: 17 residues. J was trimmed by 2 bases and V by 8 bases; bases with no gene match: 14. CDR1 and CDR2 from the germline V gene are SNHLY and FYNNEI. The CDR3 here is CASPEKASGANTDTQYF. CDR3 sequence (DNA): TGTGCCAGCCCCGAAAAGGCTAGCGGGGCGAACACAGATACGCAGTATTTT.

The CDR3 bases are TGTGCCAGCAGCTTTGGGACAGGGGGCGACTATGGCTACACCTTC. Translating gives CASSFGTGGDYGYTF. J is TRBJ1-2 and V is TRBV5-6, with TRBD1 identical over 12 bases. Per germline, CDR1 SGHDT and CDR2 YYEEEE. The junction had 2 bases not matched to a gene; V was cut back by 2 bases and J by 3 bases. CDR3 length: 15 residues.

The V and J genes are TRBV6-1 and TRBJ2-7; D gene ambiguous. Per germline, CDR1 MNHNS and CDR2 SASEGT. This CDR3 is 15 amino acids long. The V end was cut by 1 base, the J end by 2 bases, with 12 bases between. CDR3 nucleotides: TGTGCCAGCAGTGAAGGCGGTCCCGGAACCTACGAGCAGTACTTC. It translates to CASSEGGPGTYEQYF.

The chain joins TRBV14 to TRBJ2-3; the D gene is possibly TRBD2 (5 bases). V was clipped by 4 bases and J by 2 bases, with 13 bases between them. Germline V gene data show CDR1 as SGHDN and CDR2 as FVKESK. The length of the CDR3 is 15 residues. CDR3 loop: CASSLNPSTTDTQYF. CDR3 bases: TGTGCCAGCAGCCTAAACCCTAGCACCACAGATACGCAGTATTTT.

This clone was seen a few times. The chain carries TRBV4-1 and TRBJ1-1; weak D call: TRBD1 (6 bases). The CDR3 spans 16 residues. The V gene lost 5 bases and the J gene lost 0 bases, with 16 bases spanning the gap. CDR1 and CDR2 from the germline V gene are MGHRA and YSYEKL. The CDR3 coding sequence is TGCGCCAGCAGCTATAGTGGACAGACCATGAACACTGAAGCTTTCTTT. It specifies CASSYSGQTMNTEAFF.

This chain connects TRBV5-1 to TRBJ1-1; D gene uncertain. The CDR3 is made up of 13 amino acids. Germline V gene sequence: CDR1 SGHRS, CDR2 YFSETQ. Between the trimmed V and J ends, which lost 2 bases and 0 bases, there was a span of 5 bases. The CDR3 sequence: CASSFSLNTEAFF. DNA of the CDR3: TGCGCCAGCAGCTTCAGTTTGAACACTGAAGCTTTCTTT.